This passage covers 11 T cell receptor beta chains from one sample sequenced in a study of blood T cells in healthy people across ages (dated by TCRdb to about 2015). Library construction relied on 5' RACE. Sequencing relied on an Illumina HiSeq 2500. A second PCR of about 6 to 11 cycles was performed with a sample-barcoded 5' primer and a J-beta primer mix. TCRdb took the public reads, trimmed them with fastp at Q25, ran MiXCR for clone calling and kept in-frame beta chains. One record per CDR3 amino acid sequence lists the most common genes and DNA. The sample data list about 1,400,000 distinct CDR3 sequences, and approximately 59% of these were observed just once. The ten largest clones represent 6.5% to 8.5% of the sample. The sequencing sample was made of blood. The source is a man in his late teens or twenties in good health.

The sample holds one count of this clonotype. The chain joins TRBV7-9 to TRBJ1-2, with a tentative D call TRBD1 (5 bases). Trimming stripped 7 bases from V and 4 bases from J, with 13 bases between. This CDR3 is built from 13 residues. CDR1 is SEHNR, CDR2 FQNEAQ, per germline (reference sequence). The chain's CDR3 is CASTPGRTYGYTF. CDR3 nucleotide sequence: TGTGCCAGCACCCCGGGACGGACCTATGGCTACACCTTC.

The chain links TRBV28 to TRBJ2-3; maybe TRBD2 (6 bases). The CDR3 loop spans 15 amino acids. The germline gives CDR1 MDHEN, CDR2 SYDVKM. V was trimmed by 1 base and J by 5 bases, leaving 13 bases between them. The CDR3: CASSLSFGGRDTQYF. The CDR3 DNA reads TGTGCCAGCAGTTTATCTTTTGGGGGGAGAGATACGCAGTATTTT.

This clonotype was observed at least ten times. The rearrangement links TRBV7-9 to TRBJ2-5; D remains unclear. The CDR3 is 13 residues long. Germline V gene lookup returns CDR1 SEHNR and CDR2 FQNEAQ (reference sequence). V lost 0 bases and J lost 4, with 6 bases in between. The CDR3 DNA follows: TGTGCCAGCAGCTTAGCGGTCGGAGAGACCCAGTACTTC. As protein: CASSLAVGETQYF.

This clonotype has only a few counts. The chain combines TRBV29-1 with TRBJ2-4; 9 positions match TRBD2. The germline V gene has CDR1 SQVTM and CDR2 ANQGSEA. The CDR3 is 12 residues long. The trim removed 7 bases at V and 7 bases at J, leaving 5 bases unmatched. CDR3 in amino acids: CSAAGGPNIQYF. The CDR3 DNA is TGCAGCGCGGCGGGGGGGCCGAACATTCAGTACTTC.

This chain uses TRBV4-1 with TRBJ2-7; TRBD1 is a possible D gene (6 bases). This CDR3 has 13 residues. The V end was cut by 6 bases, the J end by 4 bases, with 13 bases between. Germline values: CDR1 MGHRA, CDR2 YSYEKL. The CDR3: CASSHGTKYEQYF. As DNA, the CDR3 is TGCGCCAGCAGTCACGGGACAAAATACGAGCAGTACTTC.

This clonotype was observed a single time. The chain uses TRBV29-1 and TRBJ1-2; 10 bases match TRBD1. The CDR3 is 13 amino acids. Germline loops: CDR1 SQVTM, CDR2 ANQGSEA. Trimming at V came to 6 bases and at J to 7 bases, leaving 8 bases not matched to a gene. The CDR3 DNA follows: TGCAGCGTAGGCGACAGGGGGCTCGGTGGCTACACCTTC. Its protein is CSVGDRGLGGYTF.

Only a few counts were recorded for this clonotype. This rearrangement joins TRBV29-1 to TRBJ1-2; tentatively, D is TRBD1 (6 bases). Germline V gene lookup returns CDR1 SQVTM and CDR2 ANQGSEA. The V end lost 1 base, the J end lost 3 bases, and 12 bases lay between the germline ends. The CDR3 is 14 residues long. In DNA, the CDR3 is TGCAGCGTTGAAGGGACAGAGAATGACTATGGCTACACCTTC. Its protein product is CSVEGTENDYGYTF.

The V and J genes are TRBV16 and TRBJ2-3, with TRBD2 matching over 11 bases. The J segment lost 0 bases and the V segment lost 4 bases, leaving 9 bases of the junction unmatched. The CDR3 loop spans 18 amino acids. The germline V gene has CDR1 KGHSY and CDR2 FQNENV. CDR3 bases: TGTGCCAGCAGCCTCGGGGCTAGCGGGGGGCCCAGCACAGATACGCAGTATTTT. It yields the protein CASSLGASGGPSTDTQYF.

V gene TRBV5-1 combines with J gene TRBJ1-1; D is ambiguous. The length of the CDR3 is 16 residues. V shed 4 bases and J shed 1 base, with 17 bases lying between them. CDR1 and CDR2 (germline): SGHRS, YFSETQ. The CDR3 bases are TGCGCCAGCAGCCCGGGATACTCCATCCAGAACACTGAAGCTTTCTTT. This gives the protein CASSPGYSIQNTEAFF.

The genes are TRBV10-3 and TRBJ2-1, with TRBD2 matching 8 bases. The CDR3 has 14 residues. Germline CDR1 and CDR2: ENHRY and SYGVKD. Trimming removed 5 bases from V and 8 bases from J; junction bases left unmatched: 8. The CDR3 protein is CAISFAGGTDEQFF. The CDR3 nucleotides read TGTGCCATCAGTTTCGCGGGGGGCACGGATGAGCAGTTCTTC.

This clonotype has just a few counts. V is TRBV10-3 and J is TRBJ1-2; D not certain. CDR3 size: 12 residues. Looked up from germline, CDR1 is ENHRY and CDR2 is SYGVKD. V shed 3 bases and J shed 2 bases, with 4 bases lying between them. CDR3 amino acids: CAISDRNYGYTF. For the CDR3, the DNA is TGTGCCATCAGTGACAGAAACTATGGCTACACCTTC.